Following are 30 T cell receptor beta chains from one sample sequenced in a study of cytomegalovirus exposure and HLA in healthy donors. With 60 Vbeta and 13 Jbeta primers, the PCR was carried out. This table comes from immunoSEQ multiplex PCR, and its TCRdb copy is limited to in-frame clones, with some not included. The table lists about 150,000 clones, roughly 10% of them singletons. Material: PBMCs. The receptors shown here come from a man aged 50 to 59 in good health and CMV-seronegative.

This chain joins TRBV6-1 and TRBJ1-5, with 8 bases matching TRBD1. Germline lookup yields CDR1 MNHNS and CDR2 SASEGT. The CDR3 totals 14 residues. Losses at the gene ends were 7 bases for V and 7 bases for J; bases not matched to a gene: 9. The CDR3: CASTGQGSEQPQHF. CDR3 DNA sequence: TGTGCCAGCACTGGACAGGGTTCGGAGCAGCCCCAGCATTTT.

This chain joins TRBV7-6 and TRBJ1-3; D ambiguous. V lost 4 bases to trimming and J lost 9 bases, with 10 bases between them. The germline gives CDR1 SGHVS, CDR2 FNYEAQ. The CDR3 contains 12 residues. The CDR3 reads CASSSEAGTIYF. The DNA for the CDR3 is TGTGCCAGCAGCTCCGAGGCCGGCACCATATATTTT.

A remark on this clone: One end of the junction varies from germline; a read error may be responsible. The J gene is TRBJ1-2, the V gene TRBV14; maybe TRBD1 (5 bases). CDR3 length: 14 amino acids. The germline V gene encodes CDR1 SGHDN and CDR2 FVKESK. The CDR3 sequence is CASSQDKGFYGYTF. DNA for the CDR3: TGTGCCAGCAGCCAAGATAAGGGGTTCTATGGCTATACCTTC.

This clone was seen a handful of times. The CDR3 nucleotides are TGTGCCAGCTCACCCCGACAGGGGACCACCGGGGAGCTGTTTTTT. Amino acids: CASSPRQGTTGELFF. This chain joins TRBV18 and TRBJ2-2; 8 bases line up with TRBD1. This CDR3 is built from 15 residues. CDR1 is KGHSH and CDR2 is LQKENI in the germline V gene. V was pared by 3 bases and J by 4 bases, with 4 bases of the junction left unmatched.

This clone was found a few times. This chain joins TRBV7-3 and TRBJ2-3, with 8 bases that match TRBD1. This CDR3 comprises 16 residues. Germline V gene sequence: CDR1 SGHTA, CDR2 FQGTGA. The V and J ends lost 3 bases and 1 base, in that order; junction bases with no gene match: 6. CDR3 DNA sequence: TGTGCCAGCAGCTTTTGGACAGGGAGCGGCACAGATACGCAGTATTTT. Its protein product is CASSFWTGSGTDTQYF.

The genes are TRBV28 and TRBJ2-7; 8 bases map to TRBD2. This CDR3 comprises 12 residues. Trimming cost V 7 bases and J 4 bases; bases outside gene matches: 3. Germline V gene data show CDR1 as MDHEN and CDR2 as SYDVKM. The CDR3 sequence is CASTSGGYEQYF. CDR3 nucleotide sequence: TGTGCCAGCACCTCGGGAGGGTACGAGCAGTACTTC.

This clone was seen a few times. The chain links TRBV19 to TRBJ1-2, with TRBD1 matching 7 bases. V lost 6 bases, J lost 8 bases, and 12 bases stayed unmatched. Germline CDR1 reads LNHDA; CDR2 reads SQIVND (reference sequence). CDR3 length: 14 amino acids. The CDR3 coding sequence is TGTGCCAGTAGAAAAGTTGGACAGGCAGGGGGCTACACCTTC. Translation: CASRKVGQAGGYTF.

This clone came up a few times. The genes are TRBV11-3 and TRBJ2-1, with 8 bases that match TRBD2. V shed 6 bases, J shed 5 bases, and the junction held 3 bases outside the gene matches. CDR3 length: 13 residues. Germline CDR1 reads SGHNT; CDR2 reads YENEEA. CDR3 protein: CASSLLADNEQFF. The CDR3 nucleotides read TGTGCCAGCAGTTTACTAGCGGACAATGAGCAGTTCTTC.

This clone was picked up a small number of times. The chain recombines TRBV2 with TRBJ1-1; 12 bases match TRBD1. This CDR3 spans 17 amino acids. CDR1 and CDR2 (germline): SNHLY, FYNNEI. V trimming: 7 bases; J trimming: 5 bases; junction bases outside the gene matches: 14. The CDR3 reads CASMDGVRDRGRTEAFF. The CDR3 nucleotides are TGTGCCAGCATGGACGGAGTCCGGGACAGGGGGCGGACTGAAGCTTTCTTT.

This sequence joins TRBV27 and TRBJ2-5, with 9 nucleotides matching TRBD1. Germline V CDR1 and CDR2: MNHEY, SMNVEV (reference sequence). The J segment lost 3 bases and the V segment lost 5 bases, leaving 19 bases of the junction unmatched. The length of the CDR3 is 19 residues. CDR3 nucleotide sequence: TGTGCCAGCAGTCAGGTCGGGACAGGGCTCGATCGGGGGAAAGAGACCCAGTACTTC. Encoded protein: CASSQVGTGLDRGKETQYF.

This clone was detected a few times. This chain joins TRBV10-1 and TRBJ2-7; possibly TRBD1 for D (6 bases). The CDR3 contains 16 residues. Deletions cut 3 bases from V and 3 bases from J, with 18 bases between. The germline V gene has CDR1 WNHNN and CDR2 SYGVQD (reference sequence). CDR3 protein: CASSDTPDSGIYEQYF. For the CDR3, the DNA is TGCGCCAGCAGTGATACCCCGGACAGCGGTATCTACGAGCAGTACTTC.

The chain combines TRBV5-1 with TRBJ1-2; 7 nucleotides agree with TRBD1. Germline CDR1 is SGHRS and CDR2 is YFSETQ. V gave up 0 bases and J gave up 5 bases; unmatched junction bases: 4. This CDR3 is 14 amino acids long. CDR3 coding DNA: TGCGCCAGCAGCTTGGGCGAGGGGGCATATGGCTACACCTTC. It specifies CASSLGEGAYGYTF.

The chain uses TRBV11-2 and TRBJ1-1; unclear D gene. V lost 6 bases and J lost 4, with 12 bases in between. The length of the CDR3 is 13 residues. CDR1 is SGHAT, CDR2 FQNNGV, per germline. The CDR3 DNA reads TGTGCCAGCAGATCCCGACTCTCCACTGAAGCTTTCTTT. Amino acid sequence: CASRSRLSTEAFF.

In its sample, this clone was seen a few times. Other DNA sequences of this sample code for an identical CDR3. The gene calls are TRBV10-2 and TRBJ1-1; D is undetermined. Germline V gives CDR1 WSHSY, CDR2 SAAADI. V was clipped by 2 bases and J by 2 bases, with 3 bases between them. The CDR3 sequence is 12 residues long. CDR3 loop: CASSETNTEAFF. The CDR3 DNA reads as TGCGCCAGCAGTGAGACAAACACTGAAGCTTTCTTT.

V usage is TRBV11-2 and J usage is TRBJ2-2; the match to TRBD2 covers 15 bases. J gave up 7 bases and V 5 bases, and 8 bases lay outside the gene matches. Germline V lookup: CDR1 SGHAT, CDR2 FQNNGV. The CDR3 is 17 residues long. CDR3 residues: CASSPGLAGGQSGELFF. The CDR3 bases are TGTGCCAGCAGCCCTGGACTAGCGGGGGGGCAAAGCGGGGAGCTGTTTTTT.

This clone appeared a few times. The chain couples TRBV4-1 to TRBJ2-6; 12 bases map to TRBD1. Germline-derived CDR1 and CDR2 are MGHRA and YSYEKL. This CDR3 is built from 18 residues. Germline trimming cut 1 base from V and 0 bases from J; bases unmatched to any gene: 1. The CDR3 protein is CASSQAGQGASGANVLTF. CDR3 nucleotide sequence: TGCGCCAGCAGCCAAGCGGGACAGGGGGCCTCTGGGGCCAACGTCCTGACTTTC.

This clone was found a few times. The CDR3 is CASKPSGKETQYF. The CDR3 DNA reads as TGTGCCAGCAAACCTAGCGGGAAAGAGACCCAGTACTTC. The chain employs TRBV5-4 and TRBJ2-5, with 9 bases matching TRBD2. The germline V gene encodes CDR1 SGHNT and CDR2 YYREEE (reference sequence). V trimming: 6 bases; J trimming: 3 bases; junction bases outside the gene matches: 3. The length of the CDR3 is 13 residues.

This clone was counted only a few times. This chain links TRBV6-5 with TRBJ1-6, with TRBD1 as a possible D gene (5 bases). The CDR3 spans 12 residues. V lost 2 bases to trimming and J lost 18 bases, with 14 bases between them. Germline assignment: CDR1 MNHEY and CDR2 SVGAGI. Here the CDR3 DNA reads TGTGCCAGCAGTTACAGGGGATCAGCCCCCCACTTT. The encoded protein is CASSYRGSAPHF.

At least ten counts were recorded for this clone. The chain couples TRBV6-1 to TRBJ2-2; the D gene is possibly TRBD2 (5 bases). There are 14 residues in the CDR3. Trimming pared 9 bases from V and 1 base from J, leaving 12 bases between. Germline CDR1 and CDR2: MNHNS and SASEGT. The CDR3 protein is CASREEGNTGELFF. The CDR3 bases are TGTGCCAGTCGAGAAGAGGGGAACACCGGGGAGCTGTTTTTT.

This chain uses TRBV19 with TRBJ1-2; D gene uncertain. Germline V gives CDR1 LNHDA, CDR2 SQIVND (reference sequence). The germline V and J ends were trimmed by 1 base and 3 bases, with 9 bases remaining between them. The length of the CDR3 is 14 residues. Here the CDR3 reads CASSIATGDYGYTF. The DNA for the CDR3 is TGTGCCAGTAGTATAGCAACGGGAGACTATGGCTACACCTTC.

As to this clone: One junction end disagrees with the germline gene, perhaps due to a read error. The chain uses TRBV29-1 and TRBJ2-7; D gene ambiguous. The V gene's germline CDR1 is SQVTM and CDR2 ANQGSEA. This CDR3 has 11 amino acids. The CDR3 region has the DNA TGCAGCGTCGAAGTAAACTACGAGCAGTACTTC. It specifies CSVEVNYEQYF.

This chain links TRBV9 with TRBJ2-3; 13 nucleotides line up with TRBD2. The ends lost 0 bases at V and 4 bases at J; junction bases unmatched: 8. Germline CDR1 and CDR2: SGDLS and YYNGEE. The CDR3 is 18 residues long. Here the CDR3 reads CASSVGTSGSSGADTQYF. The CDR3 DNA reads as TGTGCCAGCAGCGTAGGGACTAGCGGGAGTTCAGGGGCAGATACGCAGTATTTT.

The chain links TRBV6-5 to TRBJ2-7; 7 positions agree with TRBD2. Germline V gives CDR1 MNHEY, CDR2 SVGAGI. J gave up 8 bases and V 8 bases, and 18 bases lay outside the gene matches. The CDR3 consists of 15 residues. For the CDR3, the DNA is TGTGCCAGCGGACTAGACTCTGGTCTAGCGCGTAAGCAGTACTTC. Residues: CASGLDSGLARKQYF.

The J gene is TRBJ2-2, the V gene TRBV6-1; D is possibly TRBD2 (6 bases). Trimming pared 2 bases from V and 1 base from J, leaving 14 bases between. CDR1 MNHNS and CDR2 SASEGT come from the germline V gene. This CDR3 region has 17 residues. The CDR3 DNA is TGTGCCAGCAGTGAATGGAGGGCGGAGAGGAACACCGGGGAGCTGTTTTTT. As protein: CASSEWRAERNTGELFF.

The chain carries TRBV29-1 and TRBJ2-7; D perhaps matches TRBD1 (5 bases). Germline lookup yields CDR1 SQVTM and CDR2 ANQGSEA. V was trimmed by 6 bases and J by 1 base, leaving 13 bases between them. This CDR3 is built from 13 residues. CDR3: CSVADRASYEQYF. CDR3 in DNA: TGCAGCGTAGCCGACAGAGCTTCCTACGAGCAGTACTTC.

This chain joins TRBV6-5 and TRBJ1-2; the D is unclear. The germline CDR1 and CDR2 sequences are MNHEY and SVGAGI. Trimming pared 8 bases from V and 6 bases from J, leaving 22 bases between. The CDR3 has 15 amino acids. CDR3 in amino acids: CASGSSGVSLHGYTF. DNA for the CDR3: TGTGCCAGCGGGAGCTCGGGTGTTAGTCTCCATGGCTACACCTTC.

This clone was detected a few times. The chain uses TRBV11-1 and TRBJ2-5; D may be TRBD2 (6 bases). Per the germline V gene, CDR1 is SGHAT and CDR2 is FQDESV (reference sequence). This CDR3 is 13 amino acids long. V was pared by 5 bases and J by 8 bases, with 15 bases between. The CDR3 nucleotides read TGTGCCAGCAGCAAAAGACTAGTGGGTACCCAGTACTTC. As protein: CASSKRLVGTQYF. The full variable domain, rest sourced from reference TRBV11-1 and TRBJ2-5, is EAEVAQSPRYKITEKSQAVAFWCDPISGHATLYWYRQILGQGPELLVQFQDESVVDDSQLPKDRFSAERLKGVDSTLKIQPAELGDSAMYLCASSKRLVGTQYFGPGTRLLVL.

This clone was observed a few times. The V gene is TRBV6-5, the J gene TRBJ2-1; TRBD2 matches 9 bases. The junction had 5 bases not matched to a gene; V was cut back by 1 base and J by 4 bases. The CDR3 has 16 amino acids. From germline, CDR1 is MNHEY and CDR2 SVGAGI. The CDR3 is CASSYYGLAGYNEQFF. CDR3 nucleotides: TGTGCCAGCAGTTACTACGGGCTAGCGGGGTACAATGAGCAGTTCTTC.

The CDR3: CASGIAGSTDTQYF. Written as DNA, the CDR3 is TGTGCCAGTGGAATAGCGGGATCAACAGATACGCAGTATTTT. The genes are TRBV19 and TRBJ2-3; 8 positions agree with TRBD2. The germline V gene has CDR1 LNHDA and CDR2 SQIVND (reference sequence). This CDR3 has 14 amino acids. V was clipped by 8 bases and J by 3 bases; unmatched bases: 7.

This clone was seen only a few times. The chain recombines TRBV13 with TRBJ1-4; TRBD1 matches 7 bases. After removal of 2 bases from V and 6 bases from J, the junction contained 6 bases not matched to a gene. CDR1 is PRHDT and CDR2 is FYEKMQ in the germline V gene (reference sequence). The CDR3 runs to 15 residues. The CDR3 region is CASSLRRGRDEKLFF. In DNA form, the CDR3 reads TGTGCCAGCAGCTTAAGGAGGGGGCGTGATGAAAAACTGTTTTTT.